This TCR beta chain was documented in a study of T cells in tumors after PD-1 blockade (dated by TCRdb to the late 2010s). In terms of the full investigation: Prior checkpoint blockade, systemic immunosuppressant use, and recent radiotherapy or other anti-cancer therapy within 4 weeks were grounds for patient exclusion. Patients were treated with either pembrolizumab 200 mg every 3 weeks or cemiplimab 350 mg every 2 weeks. Ongoing daily vismodegib 150 mg was also given to a subset of patients during anti-PD-1 treatment. An average of about 26,000 TCR templates (range about 500-99,264) and several thousand unique clonotypes was obtained for tumor samples, 15 to 25-fold deeper than single-cell TCR sequencing. Paired single-cell RNA and TCR sequencing was done in the study on site-matched tumors from patients with BCC or SCC, both before and after anti-PD-1 therapy. RECIST version 1.1 was used to assess clinical response.

What the authors observed across the whole study: About 40% of TCR clonotypes from the tumor were detected in blood, and certain novel exhausted tumor clones were present in blood collected before treatment, which suggests recruitment from the periphery. Where the novel T cell clones came from was not determined, and possible sources could include lymphoid organs or rare unexpanded clones inside the tumor or in the tumor periphery. Exhausted CD8+ clones expanded after therapy were mostly novel clonotypes undetected pre-treatment, suggesting clonal replacement rather than reinvigoration of pre-existing clones. Clonal replacement was observed only between pre- and post-treatment samples and not between two pre-treatment samples, a pattern that was regarded as arguing against biopsy timing or location artifacts. In squamous cell carcinoma, about 50% of expanded exhausted clones were novel versus 25% to 35% of other expanded CD8+ clones.

With regard to this clone: The specificity of this receptor is unknown. Base qualities were left out, and no much larger clone turns up one base away.

The sample's time point label is to be understood as: before anti-PD-1 therapy. Tumor biopsies were site-matched, taken from the same primary tumor before and after PD-1 blockade. For bulk TCRbeta sequencing, genomic DNA was extracted from tumor biopsies or peripheral blood, and input amounts ranged from about 616 ng to 6,500 ng. Leftover biopsy material went through bulk TCRbeta sequencing, with the goal of boosting sensitivity for rare clonotypes relative to single-cell TCR sequencing. Every patient had histologically proven advanced or metastatic basal or squamous cell carcinoma and was a poor candidate for surgical resection. The squamous cell carcinoma cohort included a few patients who had serial tumor biopsies taken during anti-PD-1 treatment. Fresh biopsies were taken from the primary tumor site, and part of the biopsy material was kept in RNAlater for exome and bulk TCR sequencing. The immunoSEQ platform was used for deep TCRbeta sequencing. The paper's data handling went like this. Only productive rearrangements were exported from the immunoSEQ Analyzer for downstream analysis. A two-sided binomial test with a Bonferroni-corrected P below 0.01 was used to identify clones that significantly expanded or contracted between timepoints. T cell phenotypes were assigned to bulk TCRbeta clonotypes by matching the clonotypes to single-cell RNA+TCR-seq clones with the same TCRbeta sequence. Clone enrichment in tumor was computed as tumor frequency divided by PBMC frequency from bulk TCR sequencing. TCRs were grouped by GLIPH into specificity groups, defined as clusters of distinct TCRs likely recognizing common antigens via shared CDR3 motifs. This is the immuneACCESS table as TCRdb keeps it, with only in-frame sequences that have V and J called. A part of the clones is gone; compared with another copy, unresolved V genes explain less than half, and the rest is unexplained. V and J calls and clone size come straight from that table; D and trimming were deduced from the DNA. The sample has around 12,000 clones on record, about 69% of them singletons. In total, the top ten clones hold over 25% of the sample.

CDR1 and CDR2 are drawn from the germline V gene (reference sequence): LNHDA, SQIVND. V loses 0 bases of germline sequence and J loses 3 bases, and the interval between the two ends is 15 bases. Measured from the cysteine to the phenylalanine, the CDR3 is 17 residues long. This entry keeps only the CDR3 DNA: 51 bases, framed from base 1. Recombination linked TRBV19 to TRBJ1-5; the D gene is possibly TRBD1, with 5 bases matching. Here the sequenced sample was tumor tissue, taken before anti-PD-1 treatment. The TCR sequence derives from a human donor with cutaneous squamous cell carcinoma. The DNA sequence is as follows: TGTGCCAGTAGTATAGACGCCGGGACGGCCTACAATCAGCCCCAGCATTTT. Its translation is CASSIDAGTAYNQPQHF. The CDR3 plus the reference TRBV19 and TRBJ1-5 genes for the other parts give the full variable domain: DGGITQSPKYLFRKEGQNVTLSCEQNLNHDAMYWYRQDPGQGLRLIYYSQIVNDFQKGDIAEGYSVSREKKESFPLTVTSAQKNPTAFYLCASSIDAGTAYNQPQHFGDGTRLSIL.